This T cell receptor beta chain came from a study of shared clonotypes between healthy human individuals. In the naive CD8 group, cells lacked CD45RO and were positively selected for CCR7, so terminally differentiated effector memory CD45RA+ cells were left out. A word on this clone: The sample has other DNA sequences that encode this CDR3 too.

In germline, CDR1 is SEHNR, CDR2 FQNEAQ (reference sequence). CDR3 length: 15 residues. Trimming cost V 5 bases and J 6 bases; bases outside gene matches: 7. This table comes from immunoSEQ multiplex PCR, and its TCRdb copy is limited to in-frame clones, with some not included. The sample includes some 600,000 clones, approximately 96% seen only once; the top ten take less than 0.12%. The sample was naive CD8+ T cells sorted from blood. This TCR derives from a woman aged 25 to 45 in good health. V gene TRBV7-9 combines with J gene TRBJ2-1, with 10 bases aligning to TRBD2. The CDR3 region has the DNA TGTGCCAGCAGCCCCCTAGCGGGAGCGGGCAATGAGCAGTTCTTC. It is translated as CASSPLAGAGNEQFF.